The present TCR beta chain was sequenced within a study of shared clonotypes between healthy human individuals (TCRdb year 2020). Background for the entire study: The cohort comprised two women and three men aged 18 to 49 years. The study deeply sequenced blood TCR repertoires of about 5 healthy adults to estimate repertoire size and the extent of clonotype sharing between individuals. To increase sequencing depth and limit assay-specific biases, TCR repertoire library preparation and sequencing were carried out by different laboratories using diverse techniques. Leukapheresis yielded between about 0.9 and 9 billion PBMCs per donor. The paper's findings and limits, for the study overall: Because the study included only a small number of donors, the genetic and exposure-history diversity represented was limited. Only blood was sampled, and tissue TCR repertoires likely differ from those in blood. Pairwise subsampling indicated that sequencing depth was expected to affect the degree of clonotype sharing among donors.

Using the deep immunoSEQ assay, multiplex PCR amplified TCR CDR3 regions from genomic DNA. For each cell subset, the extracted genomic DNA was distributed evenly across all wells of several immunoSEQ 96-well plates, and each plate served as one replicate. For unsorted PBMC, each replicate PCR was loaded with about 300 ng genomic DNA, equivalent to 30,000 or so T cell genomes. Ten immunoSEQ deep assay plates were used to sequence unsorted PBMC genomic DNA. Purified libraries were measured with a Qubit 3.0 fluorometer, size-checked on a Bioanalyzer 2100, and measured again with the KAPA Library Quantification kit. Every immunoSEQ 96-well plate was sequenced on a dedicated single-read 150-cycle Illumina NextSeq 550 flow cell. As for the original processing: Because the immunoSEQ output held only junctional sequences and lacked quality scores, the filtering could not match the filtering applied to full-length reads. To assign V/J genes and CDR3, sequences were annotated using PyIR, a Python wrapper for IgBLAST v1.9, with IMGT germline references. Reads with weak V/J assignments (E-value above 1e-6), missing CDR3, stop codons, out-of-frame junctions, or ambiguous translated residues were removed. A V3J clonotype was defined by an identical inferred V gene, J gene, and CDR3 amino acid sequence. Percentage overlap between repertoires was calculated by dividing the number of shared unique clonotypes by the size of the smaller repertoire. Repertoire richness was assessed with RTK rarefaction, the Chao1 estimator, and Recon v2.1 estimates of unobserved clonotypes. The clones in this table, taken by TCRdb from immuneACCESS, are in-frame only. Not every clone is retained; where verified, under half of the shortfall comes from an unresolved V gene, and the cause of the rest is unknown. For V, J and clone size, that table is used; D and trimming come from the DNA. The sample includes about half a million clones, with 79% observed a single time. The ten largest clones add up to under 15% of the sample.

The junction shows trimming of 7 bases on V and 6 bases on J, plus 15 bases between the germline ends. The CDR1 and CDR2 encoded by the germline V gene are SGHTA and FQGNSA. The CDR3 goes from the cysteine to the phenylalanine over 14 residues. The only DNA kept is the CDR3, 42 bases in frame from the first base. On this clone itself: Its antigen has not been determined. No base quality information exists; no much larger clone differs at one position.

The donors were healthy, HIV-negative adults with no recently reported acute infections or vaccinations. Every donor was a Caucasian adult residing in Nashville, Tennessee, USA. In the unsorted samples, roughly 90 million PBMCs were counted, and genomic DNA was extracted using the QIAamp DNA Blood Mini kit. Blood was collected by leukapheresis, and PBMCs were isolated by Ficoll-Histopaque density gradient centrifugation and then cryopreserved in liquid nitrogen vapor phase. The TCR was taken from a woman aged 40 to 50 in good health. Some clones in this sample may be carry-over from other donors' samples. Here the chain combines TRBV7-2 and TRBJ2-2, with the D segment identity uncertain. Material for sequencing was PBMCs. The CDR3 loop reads CASTPFVAAGELFF. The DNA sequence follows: TGTGCCAGCACCCCTTTCGTAGCTGCCGGGGAGCTGTTTTTT. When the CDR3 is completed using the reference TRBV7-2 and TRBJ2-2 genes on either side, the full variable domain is GAGVSQSPSNKVTEKGKDVELRCDPISGHTALYWYRQSLGQGLEFLIYFQGNSAPDKSGLPSDRFSAERTGGSVSTLTIQRTQQEDSAVYLCASTPFVAAGELFFGEGSRLTVL.